The 4 T cell receptor beta chains listed next were all sequenced from one sample in a study of glioma-infiltrating T cells after dendritic cell vaccination (dated by TCRdb to about 2016). Library preparation employed the immunoSEQ multiplex PCR assay. TCRdb obtained this table from immuneACCESS and retained in-frame rearrangements with V and J assigned. These tables miss some clones; where compared with another copy, unresolved V genes account for less than half of the shortfall, and the remainder is unexplained. The sample contains about 110,000 clones, around 89% of them found a single time. The ten biggest clones cover 2.5% to 3.5% of the sample. The time point label, read with the paper, signifies: after dendritic cell vaccination, including at tumor progression/relapse. The starting material was blood, obtained after dendritic cell vaccination. The receptors stem from a human donor with glioblastoma.

The CDR3 is CASSPGSAEQYF. The CDR3 DNA follows: TGTGCCAGCAGCCCGGGTTCCGCCGAGCAGTACTTC. The chain employs TRBV7-2 and TRBJ2-7; D is unresolved. Looked up from germline, CDR1 is SGHTA and CDR2 is FQGNSA. CDR3 length: 12 amino acids. With 5 bases removed from V and 6 bases from J, the gap between germline ends came to 11 bases.

This chain uses TRBV5-1 with TRBJ2-4, with TRBD1 matching 7 bases. The CDR3 consists of 16 residues. J lost 0 bases, V lost 4 bases, and 7 bases had no gene match. The V gene's germline CDR1 is SGHRS and CDR2 YFSETQ. This CDR3 is CASSPTGVVAKNIQYF. In DNA, the CDR3 is TGCGCCAGCAGCCCTACAGGGGTCGTAGCCAAAAACATTCAGTACTTC.

This chain joins TRBV11-3 and TRBJ2-5; D remains unclear. V lost 1 base to trimming and J lost 5 bases, with 8 bases between them. CDR1 SGHNT and CDR2 YENEEA come from the germline V gene. CDR3 size: 13 residues. The CDR3 DNA sequence: TGTGCCAGCAGCTTAGTTGGAGCTGAGACCCAGTACTTC. This gives the protein CASSLVGAETQYF.

The chain has TRBV30 and TRBJ1-5, with 12 positions matching TRBD1. V dropped 2 bases and J dropped 5; count of bases not matched to a gene: 4. This CDR3 is 15 amino acids long. Per germline, CDR1 GTSNPN and CDR2 SVGIG (reference sequence). This CDR3 is CAWSRGQGAYQPQHF. CDR3 coding DNA: TGTGCCTGGAGTCGGGGACAGGGGGCTTATCAGCCCCAGCATTTT.